This TCR beta chain was found in a study of blood T cell repertoires in COVID-19. Turning to the study itself: The United States, Italy and Spain provided the acute and convalescent COVID-19 samples. The analysed material was cDNA or gDNA that came from T cells, B-cell-depleted T cells, or PBMCs.

Per the authors' pipeline: Estimated nucleated cell counts came from reference gene primer amplification. Method: immunoSEQ multiplex PCR; TCRdb's copy keeps in-frame clones and lacks some. The V and J calls and the clone size are those of that table, but D and trimming were determined from the DNA. The sample carries around 250,000 clones, roughly 85% recorded once. A single count supports this clone. V gave up 3 bases and J gave up 7 bases; unmatched junction bases: 2. Germline CDR1 reads LGHNT; CDR2 reads FRNRAP. This CDR3 is built from 13 residues. The sample comprised PBMCs or T cells enriched from blood (not recorded which). The rearrangement uses TRBV12-5 and TRBJ2-1, with TRBD2 matching 8 bases. This sequence was found in a woman aged 45-65 years who had recovered from COVID-19. The CDR3 loop is CASGLAGVNEQFF. The DNA for the CDR3 is TGTGCTAGTGGTTTAGCGGGGGTGAATGAGCAGTTCTTC.